The 26 T cell receptor beta chains below all came from one sample that was sequenced in a study of PD-L1 blockade in urothelial cancer. Assay used: immunoSEQ multiplex PCR; TCRdb lists only in-frame clones, some missing. The sample yields more than 90,000 clones, around 78% seen once. Time point here: peripheral blood 6 weeks after treatment start. This specimen consisted of PBMCs, obtained around atezolizumab (anti-PD-L1) treatment. These receptors all stem from a man aged 70-80 years with urothelial cancer.

As for this clone: Other nucleotide sequences from this sample produce the same CDR3. The chain recombines TRBV7-3 with TRBJ2-5, with D possibly being TRBD2 (5 bases). The CDR3 has 14 amino acids. V shed 5 bases and J shed 2 bases, with 12 bases lying between them. Germline values: CDR1 SGHTA, CDR2 FQGTGA. The CDR3 DNA sequence: TGTGCCAGCAGCCCTACCGGGATTCAAGAGACCCAGTACTTC. It is translated as CASSPTGIQETQYF.

The chain is built from TRBV5-1 and TRBJ1-1; D might be TRBD1 (5 bases). This CDR3 comprises 16 residues. Trimming took off 0 bases at V and 8 bases at J, with 20 bases between the two ends. Germline CDR1 is SGHRS and CDR2 is YFSETQ. The DNA of the CDR3 is TGCGCCAGCAGCTTGGGCGATTACCTCAGGGTTTCGGAAGCTTTCTTT. Protein: CASSLGDYLRVSEAFF.

The chain recombines TRBV21-1 with TRBJ2-7; the D segment call TRBD1 is taken from the table without a DNA check. TRBV21-1 is a listed pseudogene. The CDR3 is made up of 17 amino acids. The CDR3 nucleotides read TGTGCCAGCAGCAAGGGGTTAGGTGGGACAGGGATTTTCGAGCAGTACTTC. It encodes CASSKGLGGTGIFEQYF.

This chain joins TRBV27 and TRBJ2-7; 10 positions agree with TRBD1. The germline V gene encodes CDR1 MNHEY and CDR2 SMNVEV (reference sequence). The length of the CDR3 is 14 residues. Unmatched junction bases numbered 7, after V lost 8 bases and J lost 3 bases. The CDR3 DNA sequence: TGTGCCAGCCGTAGACAGGGGGCAGTCTACGAGCAGTACTTC. It encodes CASRRQGAVYEQYF.

V gene TRBV13 combines with J gene TRBJ1-5; TRBD1 agrees at 12 bases. The CDR3 has 16 amino acids. J lost 6 bases, V lost 0 bases, and 3 bases had no gene match. The germline CDR1 and CDR2 sequences are PRHDT and FYEKMQ (reference sequence). The CDR3 loop reads CASSLGGQGAGQPQHF. CDR3 DNA sequence: TGTGCCAGCAGCTTAGGGGGACAGGGGGCGGGTCAGCCCCAGCATTTT.

The V and J genes are TRBV7-9 and TRBJ1-1; weak D call: TRBD1 (5 bases). Deletions cut 4 bases from V and 1 base from J, with 13 bases between. CDR1 is SEHNR, CDR2 FQNEAQ, per germline (reference sequence). The CDR3 is made up of 15 amino acids. CDR3 in amino acids: CASSSRDSPNTEAFF. In nucleotides, the CDR3 is TGTGCCAGCAGCTCCCGGGACTCCCCGAACACTGAAGCTTTCTTT. The full variable domain, in which reference TRBV7-9 and TRBJ1-1 provide the parts outside the CDR3, is DTGVSQNPRHKITKRGQNVTFRCDPISEHNRLYWYRQTLGQGPEFLTYFQNEAQLEKSRLLSDRFSAERPKGSFSTLEIQRTEQGDSAMYLCASSSRDSPNTEAFFGQGTRLTVV.

J is TRBJ2-7 and V is TRBV30; a possible D gene is TRBD2 (5 bases). V dropped 1 base and J dropped 3 bases, with 10 bases sitting between them. This CDR3 has 13 amino acids. Germline CDR1 GTSNPN, CDR2 SVGIG (reference sequence). CDR3 region: CAWSAERDYEQYF. The CDR3 region has the DNA TGTGCCTGGAGTGCCGAGAGGGACTACGAGCAGTACTTC.

The chain links TRBV11-2 to TRBJ1-2, with unresolved D. V gave up 0 bases and J gave up 4 bases, with 6 bases separating them. There are 13 residues in the CDR3. CDR1 and CDR2 from the germline V gene are SGHAT and FQNNGV. CDR3 sequence: CASSLERSYGYTF. The CDR3 nucleotides are TGTGCCAGCAGCTTAGAGCGATCCTATGGCTACACCTTC.

The chain uses TRBV27 and TRBJ2-3, with 8 bases that match TRBD2. Germline CDR1 and CDR2: MNHEY and SMNVEV (reference sequence). After removal of 5 bases from V and 6 bases from J, the junction contained 1 base not matched to a gene. This CDR3 has 12 residues. DNA of the CDR3: TGTGCCAGCAGTCCTAGCGGGGATACGCAGTATTTT. Translation: CASSPSGDTQYF.

J is TRBJ1-2 and V is TRBV5-4, with D maybe TRBD1 (6 bases). The V gene lost 4 bases and the J gene lost 6 bases, with 10 bases spanning the gap. Germline loops: CDR1 SGHNT, CDR2 YYREEE (reference sequence). This CDR3 region has 12 residues. CDR3 nucleotide sequence: TGTGCCAGCAGCCTGCGACAGGATGGCTACACCTTC. This gives the protein CASSLRQDGYTF.

The rearrangement links TRBV5-6 to TRBJ2-5, with 15 bases aligning to TRBD2. The J segment lost 5 bases and the V segment lost 1 base, leaving 6 bases of the junction unmatched. From germline, CDR1 is SGHDT and CDR2 YYEEEE. This CDR3 contains 17 residues. CDR3 sequence: CASSLTGLAGGQETQYF. The DNA of the CDR3 is TGTGCCAGCAGCTTGACGGGACTAGCGGGAGGTCAGGAGACCCAGTACTTC.

The chain couples TRBV4-1 to TRBJ1-5; TRBD1 is a possible D gene (6 bases). Germline CDR1 and CDR2: MGHRA and YSYEKL. This CDR3 is built from 15 residues. The V gene lost 0 bases and the J gene lost 2 bases, with 8 bases spanning the gap. For the CDR3, the DNA is TGCGCCAGCAGCCAAGAACAGGGCCGCAATCAGCCCCAGCATTTT. Amino acid sequence: CASSQEQGRNQPQHF.

V is TRBV19 and J is TRBJ1-3; weak D call: TRBD1 (6 bases). Trimming cost V 10 bases and J 0 bases, with 31 bases left between them. Germline V gene lookup returns CDR1 LNHDA and CDR2 SQIVND (reference sequence). This CDR3 comprises 20 residues. The CDR3 is CATSGGRVDSPSTSGNTIYF. In DNA, the CDR3 is TGTGCCACCTCGGGGGGCAGGGTCGATTCCCCGTCCACCTCTGGAAACACCATATATTTT.

This clone was observed a single time. V gene TRBV18 combines with J gene TRBJ2-7, with 12 bases aligning to TRBD1. V trimming: 5 bases; J trimming: 5 bases; junction bases outside the gene matches: 10. The CDR3 runs to 16 residues. Germline V CDR1 and CDR2: KGHSH, LQKENI. Here the CDR3 DNA reads TGTGCCAGCTCAGCCTCGGGACAGGGGGCCAACAACGAGCAGTACTTC. Encoded protein: CASSASGQGANNEQYF.

This chain links TRBV19 with TRBJ1-1; 10 bases line up with TRBD1. Trimming removed 1 base from V and 8 bases from J; junction bases left unmatched: 1. The CDR3 runs 13 residues. CDR1 is LNHDA, CDR2 SQIVND, per germline (reference sequence). The CDR3 sequence is CASSIGTGGEAFF. The CDR3 nucleotides read TGTGCCAGTAGTATAGGGACAGGGGGGGAAGCTTTCTTT.

CDR3 coding DNA: TGCGCCAGCAGCAAATTGGACAGAGTGAACACCGGGGAGCTGTTTTTT. It yields the protein CASSKLDRVNTGELFF. The chain carries TRBV4-1 and TRBJ2-2, with D perhaps TRBD1 (6 bases). V shed 5 bases and J shed 1 base, with 14 bases lying between them. CDR3 length: 16 residues. CDR1 is MGHRA and CDR2 is YSYEKL in the germline V gene.

The chain uses TRBV7-6 and TRBJ2-3, with 11 bases lining up with TRBD2. V lost 0 bases and J lost 3; bases outside the gene matches: 2. This CDR3 is 16 amino acids long. Germline loops: CDR1 SGHVS, CDR2 FNYEAQ. CDR3: CASSLASSGGTDTQYF. The CDR3 DNA reads as TGTGCCAGCAGCTTAGCGTCTAGCGGGGGGACAGATACGCAGTATTTT.

The genes are TRBV5-8 and TRBJ2-1; no clear D gene. With 0 bases removed from V and 4 bases from J, the gap between germline ends came to 8 bases. Germline V CDR1 and CDR2: SGHTS, YDEGEE. The length of the CDR3 is 14 residues. Here the CDR3 reads CASSLESGYNEQFF. CDR3 DNA sequence: TGTGCCAGCAGCTTGGAGTCCGGGTACAATGAGCAGTTCTTC. The full variable domain, rest sourced from reference TRBV5-8 and TRBJ2-1, is EAGVTQSPTHLIKTRGQQATLRCSPISGHTSVYWYQQALGLGLQFLLWYDEGEERNRGNFPPRFSGRQFPNYSSELNVNALELEDSALYLCASSLESGYNEQFFGPGTRLTVL.

The J gene is TRBJ1-6, the V gene TRBV28; D is undetermined. This CDR3 region has 16 residues. The germline V and J ends were trimmed by 3 bases and 7 bases, with 16 bases remaining between them. Germline V gene sequence: CDR1 MDHEN, CDR2 SYDVKM. Here the CDR3 DNA reads TGTGCCAGCAGTTTGAACTATGGACTGAACAATTCACCCCTCCACTTT. Its protein product is CASSLNYGLNNSPLHF.

The sample holds a few counts of this clone. The chain employs TRBV10-3 and TRBJ2-7, with TRBD1 identical over 8 bases. V lost 11 bases to trimming and J lost 4 bases; unmatched junction nucleotides: 16. Germline V gene sequence: CDR1 ENHRY, CDR2 SYGVKD. CDR3 length: 15 amino acids. The CDR3 DNA is TGTGCCGTTTCGCCCGTGAGACAGGGGTGGTACGAGCAGTACTTC. Translated: CAVSPVRQGWYEQYF.

The gene calls are TRBV5-6 and TRBJ2-6; 9 bases are shared with TRBD1. The germline gives CDR1 SGHDT, CDR2 YYEEEE. V trimming: 4 bases; J trimming: 1 base; junction bases outside the gene matches: 9. This CDR3 is 18 amino acids long. CDR3 protein: CASSTPGQGRSGANVLTF. The CDR3 nucleotides are TGTGCCAGCAGCACGCCGGGACAGGGTAGATCTGGGGCCAACGTCCTGACTTTC. Complete variable domain (other parts from reference TRBV5-6 and TRBJ2-6): DAGVTQSPTHLIKTRGQQVTLRCSPKSGHDTVSWYQQALGQGPQFIFQYYEEEERQRGNFPDRFSGHQFPNYSSELNVNALLLGDSALYLCASSTPGQGRSGANVLTFGAGSRLTVL.

V is TRBV19 and J is TRBJ2-3, with unresolved D. The ends were cut back, 5 bases at V and 2 bases at J, with 11 bases in the middle. The CDR3 has 14 amino acids. CDR1 is LNHDA, CDR2 SQIVND, per germline (reference sequence). CDR3 DNA: TGTGCCAGTAGTTATAGCTTGTTCACAGATACGCAGTATTTT. Translating gives CASSYSLFTDTQYF.

The J gene is TRBJ2-2, the V gene TRBV5-1, with D tentatively TRBD1 (6 bases). CDR3 size: 17 residues. Trimming shortened V by 0 bases and J by 6 bases, and 18 bases separated the two germline ends. Germline lookup yields CDR1 SGHRS and CDR2 YFSETQ. CDR3 coding DNA: TGCGCCAGCAGCTTGGGGCAGGGGCCCGCAGGCCCCGGGGAGCTGTTTTTT. This translates into CASSLGQGPAGPGELFF.

V is TRBV18 and J is TRBJ1-3; D is undetermined. Trimming stripped 2 bases from V and 0 bases from J, with 17 bases between. The CDR3 loop spans 18 amino acids. Germline V gene data show CDR1 as KGHSH and CDR2 as LQKENI. The CDR3 region is CASSPIGQATSSGNTIYF. The CDR3 DNA reads as TGTGCCAGCTCACCAATAGGCCAGGCGACGAGCTCTGGAAACACCATATATTTT.

The J gene is TRBJ2-1, the V gene TRBV2; 11 bases match TRBD2. The V gene end was trimmed by 7 bases and the J gene end by 3 bases; junction bases not matched to a gene: 5. The CDR3 is made up of 15 amino acids. In germline, CDR1 is SNHLY, CDR2 FYNNEI. CDR3 loop: CASTPLAGGYNEQFF. The CDR3 DNA reads as TGTGCCAGCACTCCCCTAGCGGGAGGCTACAATGAGCAGTTCTTC.

This chain uses TRBV18 with TRBJ1-1, with D maybe TRBD1 (5 bases). Germline V gene sequence: CDR1 KGHSH, CDR2 LQKENI. The CDR3 runs 15 residues. V was clipped by 7 bases and J by 4 bases, with 19 bases between them. This CDR3 is CASYPSQAQGTEAFF. The CDR3 bases are TGTGCCAGCTACCCTAGTCAGGCCCAGGGCACTGAAGCTTTCTTT.